This record concerns one TCR beta chain sequence. It has no known antigen specificity. Nothing much larger sits one base from this clone, and base qualities are not available. The data are from a study of blood T cell repertoires in COVID-19 (dated by TCRdb to 2020 to 2021). General notes on the study: Collaborator samples came from the United States, Italy and Spain and covered acute and convalescent phases of COVID-19. The material from the prospective study consisted of cDNA or gDNA derived from T cells, B-cell-depleted T cells, or PBMCs. Deeply sampled blood TCRbeta repertoires from subjects exposed to, actively infected with, or recovered from COVID-19 were included in the dataset. The repertoires were released in a freely available public database meant as a resource for research on the immune response to SARS-CoV-2. The samples were drawn from the first 160 participants of the ongoing ImmuneRACE study and from some 1,300 subjects provided by 6 global collaborators. Sample metadata almost always included a de-identified subject ID, COVID-19 status, age in years and sex. Where available, HLA class I and class II types were taken from metadata supplied by the sample provider and were not determined by assay-based typing.

Here is what the overall study found, with its caveats: How much clinical and demographic metadata was included differed by source and by participant, and the metadata was provided uncurated.

Trimming accounts for 3 bases at V and 1 base at J, while the number of junction bases matched to no gene is 5. The CDR3, from cysteine to phenylalanine, totals 15 residues. CDR3 DNA only is kept here, 45 bases in frame from base 1. The germline V gene (reference sequence) gives CDR1 as LNHDA and CDR2 as SQIVND. TCRbeta CDR3 regions were amplified from genomic DNA using the immunoSEQ Assay, a bias-controlled multiplex PCR. As for how the authors treated the data: The number of nucleated cells in each sample was estimated by amplification of reference gene primers within the assay. Sequence reads were collapsed and filtered to measure the absolute abundance of every unique TCRbeta CDR3 rearrangement. For each sample, productive Simpson clonality was calculated by taking the square root of Simpson's diversity index across productive rearrangements. TCRdb provides this immuneACCESS table in a form limited to in-frame rearrangements. Some clones are lacking; in checked studies, under half of them reflect an unresolved V gene, and why the rest are absent is not known. That table furnishes V, J and clone size, whereas the DNA furnished D and trimming. The sample table holds 60,000 to 80,000 clones, of which 65% to 85% were seen once. Roughly 13% of the sample is taken by the ten largest.

One collaborating source in Seattle enrolled patients while the patients were actively infected and followed the patients over time throughout the course of disease. Collaborating institutions collected whole blood in K2EDTA tubes following their own protocols. Collaborator samples were shipped for TCRbeta analysis as frozen whole blood, isolated PBMCs, or DNA extracted from either sample type. The specimen sequenced was peripheral blood. The rearrangement combines TRBV19 with TRBJ1-2, with 7 bases in between that match TRBD1. This TCR was recovered from a man aged 45-65 years with COVID-19, enrolled during active disease. The DNA reads as follows: TGTGCCAGTAGTATCAGGGCAGGGGGTAACTATGGCTACACCTTC. This gives the protein CASSIRAGGNYGYTF.